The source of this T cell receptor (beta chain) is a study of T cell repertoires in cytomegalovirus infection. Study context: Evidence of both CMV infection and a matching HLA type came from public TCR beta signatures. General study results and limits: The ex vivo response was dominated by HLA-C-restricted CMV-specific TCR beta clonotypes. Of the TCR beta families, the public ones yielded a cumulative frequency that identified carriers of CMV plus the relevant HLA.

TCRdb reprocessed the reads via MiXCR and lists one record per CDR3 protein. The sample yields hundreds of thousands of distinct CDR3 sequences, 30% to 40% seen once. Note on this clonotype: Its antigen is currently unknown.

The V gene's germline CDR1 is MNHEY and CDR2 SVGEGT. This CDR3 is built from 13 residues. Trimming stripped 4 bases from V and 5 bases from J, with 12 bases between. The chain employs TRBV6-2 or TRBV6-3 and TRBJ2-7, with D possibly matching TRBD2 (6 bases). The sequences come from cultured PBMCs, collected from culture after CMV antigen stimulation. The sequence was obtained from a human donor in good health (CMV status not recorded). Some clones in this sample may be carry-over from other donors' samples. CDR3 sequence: CASSLTSFHEQYF. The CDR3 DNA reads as TGTGCCAGCAGTTTAACTAGCTTCCACGAGCAGTACTTC.